The entry below describes one TCR beta chain. The record originates from a study of T cell responses to AZD1222 COVID-19 vaccine. CDR1 and CDR2 (germline): LNHDA, SQIVND (reference sequence). The CDR3 extends over 13 amino acids. Trimming at V came to 7 bases and at J to 9 bases, leaving 9 bases not matched to a gene. Assay used: immunoSEQ multiplex PCR; TCRdb lists only in-frame clones, some missing. The top ten clones hold 6% to 9% of a sample with 100,000 to 150,000 clones, 90% of them seen once. The origin of this receptor is an adult in good health. V is TRBV19 and J is TRBJ1-5; the match to TRBD1 covers 7 bases. This specimen was peripheral blood, taken on day 0 of AZD1222 vaccination. The CDR3 region has the DNA TGTGCCAGTAATAGACAGGGTTCGGGGCCCCAGCATTTT. Its protein product is CASNRQGSGPQHF.